This TCR beta chain was identified during a study of blood T cell repertoires in COVID-19. Sequencing was performed with immunoSEQ multiplex PCR; in TCRdb, only in-frame clones are kept and a portion is missing. The sample holds fewer than 200,000 clones, 84% seen once. This CDR3 has 16 residues. CDR1 is LNHNV and CDR2 is YYDKDF in the germline V gene (reference sequence). Trimming pared 0 bases from V and 3 bases from J, leaving 12 bases between. This chain joins TRBV15 and TRBJ1-5; D might be TRBD1 (5 bases). The sample comprised peripheral blood. The receptor was isolated from a man aged 35-49 years who had recovered from COVID-19. The CDR3 sequence: CATSRDTGPINQPQHF. CDR3 DNA: TGTGCCACCAGCAGAGATACAGGACCCATCAATCAGCCCCAGCATTTT.